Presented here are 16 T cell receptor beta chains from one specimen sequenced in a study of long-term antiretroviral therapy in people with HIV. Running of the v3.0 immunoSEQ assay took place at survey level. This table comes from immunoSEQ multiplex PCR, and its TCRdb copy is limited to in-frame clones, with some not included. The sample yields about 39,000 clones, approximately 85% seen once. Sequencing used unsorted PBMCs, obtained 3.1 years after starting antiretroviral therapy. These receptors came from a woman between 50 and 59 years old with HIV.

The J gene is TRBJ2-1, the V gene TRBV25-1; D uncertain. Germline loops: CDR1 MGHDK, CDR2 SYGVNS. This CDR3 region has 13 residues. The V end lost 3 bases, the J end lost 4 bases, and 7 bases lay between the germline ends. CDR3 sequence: CASSDPLYNEQFF. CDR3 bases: TGTGCCAGCAGTGACCCCCTTTACAATGAGCAGTTCTTC.

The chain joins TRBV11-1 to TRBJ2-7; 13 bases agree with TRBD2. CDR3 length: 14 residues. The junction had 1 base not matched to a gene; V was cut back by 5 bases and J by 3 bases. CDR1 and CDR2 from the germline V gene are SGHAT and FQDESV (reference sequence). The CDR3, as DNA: TGTGCCAGCAGCAGACTAGCGGGGGGCTACGAGCAGTACTTC. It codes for CASSRLAGGYEQYF.

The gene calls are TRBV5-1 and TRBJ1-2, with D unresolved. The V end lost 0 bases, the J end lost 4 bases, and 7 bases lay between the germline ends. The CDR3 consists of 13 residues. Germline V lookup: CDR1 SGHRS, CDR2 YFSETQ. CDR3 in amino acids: CASSLEGGYGYTF. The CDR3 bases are TGCGCCAGCAGCTTGGAGGGAGGCTATGGCTACACCTTC.

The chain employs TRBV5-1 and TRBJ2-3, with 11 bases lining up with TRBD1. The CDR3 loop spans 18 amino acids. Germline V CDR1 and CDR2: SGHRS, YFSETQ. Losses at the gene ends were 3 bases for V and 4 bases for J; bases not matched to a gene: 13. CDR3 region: CASSSHTLSGQGADTQYF. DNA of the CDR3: TGCGCCAGCAGCTCGCACACTCTCTCGGGACAGGGGGCAGATACGCAGTATTTT.

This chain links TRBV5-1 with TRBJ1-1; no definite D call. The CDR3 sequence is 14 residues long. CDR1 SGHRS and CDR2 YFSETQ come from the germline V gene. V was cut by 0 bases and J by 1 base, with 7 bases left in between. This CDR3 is CASSLAGANTEAFF. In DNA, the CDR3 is TGCGCCAGCAGCTTGGCCGGAGCGAACACTGAAGCTTTCTTT. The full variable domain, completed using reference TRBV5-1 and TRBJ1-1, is KAGVTQTPRYLIKTRGQQVTLSCSPISGHRSVSWYQQTPGQGLQFLFEYFSETQRNKGNFPGRFSGRQFSNSRSEMNVSTLELGDSALYLCASSLAGANTEAFFGQGTRLTVV.

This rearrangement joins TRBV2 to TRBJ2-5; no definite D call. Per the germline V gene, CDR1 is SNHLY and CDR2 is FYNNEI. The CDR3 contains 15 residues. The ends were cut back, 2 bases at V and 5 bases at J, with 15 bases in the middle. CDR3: CASSELRVLVETQYF. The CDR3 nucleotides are TGTGCCAGCAGTGAACTCCGGGTTTTGGTGGAGACCCAGTACTTC.

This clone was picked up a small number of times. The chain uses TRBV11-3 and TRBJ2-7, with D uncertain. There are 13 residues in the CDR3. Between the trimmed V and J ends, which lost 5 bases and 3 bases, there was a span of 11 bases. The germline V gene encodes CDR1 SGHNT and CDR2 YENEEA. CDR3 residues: CASSQTARYEQYF. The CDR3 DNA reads TGTGCCAGCAGCCAGACTGCGCGCTACGAGCAGTACTTC.

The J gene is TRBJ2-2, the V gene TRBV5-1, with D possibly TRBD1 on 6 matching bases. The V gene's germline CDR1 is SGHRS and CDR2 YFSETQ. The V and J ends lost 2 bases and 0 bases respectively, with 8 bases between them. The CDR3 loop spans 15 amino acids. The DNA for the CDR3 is TGCGCCAGCAGCTTCACAGGGTCGAACACCGGGGAGCTGTTTTTT. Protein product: CASSFTGSNTGELFF.

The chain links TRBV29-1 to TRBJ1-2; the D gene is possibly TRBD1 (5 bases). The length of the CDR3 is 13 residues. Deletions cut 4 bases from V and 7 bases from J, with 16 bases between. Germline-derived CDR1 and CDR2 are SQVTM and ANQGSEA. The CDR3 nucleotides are TGCAGCGTTGGGGGGGAGGGCCGCGGTGGCTACACCTTC. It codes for CSVGGEGRGGYTF.

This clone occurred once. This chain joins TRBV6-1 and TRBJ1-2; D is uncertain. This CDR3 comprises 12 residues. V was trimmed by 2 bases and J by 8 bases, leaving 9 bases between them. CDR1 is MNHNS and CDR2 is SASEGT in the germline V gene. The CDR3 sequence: CASSEWGRGYTF. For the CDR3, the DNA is TGTGCCAGCAGTGAATGGGGTAGAGGCTACACCTTC.

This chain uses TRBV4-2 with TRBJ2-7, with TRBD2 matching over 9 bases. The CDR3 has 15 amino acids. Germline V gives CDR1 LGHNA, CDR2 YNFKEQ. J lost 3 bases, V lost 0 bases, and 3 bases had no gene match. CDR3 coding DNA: TGTGCCAGCAGCCAAGATCCTAGCGGGGACTACGAGCAGTACTTC. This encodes CASSQDPSGDYEQYF.

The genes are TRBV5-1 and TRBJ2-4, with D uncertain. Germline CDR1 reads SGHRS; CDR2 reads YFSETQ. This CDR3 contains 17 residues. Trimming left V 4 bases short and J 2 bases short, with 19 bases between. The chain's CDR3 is CASSPSTTRPSKNIQYF. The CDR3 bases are TGCGCCAGCAGCCCCTCGACGACCCGGCCTTCCAAAAACATTCAGTACTTC.

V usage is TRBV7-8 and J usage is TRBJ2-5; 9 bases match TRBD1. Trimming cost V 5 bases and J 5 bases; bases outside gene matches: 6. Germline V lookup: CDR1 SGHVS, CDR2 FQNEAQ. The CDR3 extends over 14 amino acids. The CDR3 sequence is CASSPQGARETQYF. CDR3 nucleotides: TGTGCCAGCAGCCCACAGGGGGCGCGGGAGACCCAGTACTTC. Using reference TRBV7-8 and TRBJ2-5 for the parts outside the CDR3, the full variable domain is GAGVSQSPRYKVAKRGQDVALRCDPISGHVSLFWYQQALGQGPEFLTYFQNEAQLDKSGLPSDRFFAERPEGSVSTLKIQRTQQEDSAVYLCASSPQGARETQYFGPGTRLLVL.

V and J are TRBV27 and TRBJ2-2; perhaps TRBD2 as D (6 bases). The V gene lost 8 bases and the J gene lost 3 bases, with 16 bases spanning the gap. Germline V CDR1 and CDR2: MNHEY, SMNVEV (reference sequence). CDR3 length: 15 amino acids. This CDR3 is CASRRGLFDTGELFF. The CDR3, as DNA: TGTGCCAGCCGGCGGGGACTCTTTGACACCGGGGAGCTGTTTTTT.

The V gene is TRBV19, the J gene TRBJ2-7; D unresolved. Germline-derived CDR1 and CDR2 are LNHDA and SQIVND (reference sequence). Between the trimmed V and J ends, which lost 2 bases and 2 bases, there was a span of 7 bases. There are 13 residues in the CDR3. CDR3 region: CASSIMGTYEQYF. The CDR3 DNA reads TGTGCCAGTAGTATAATGGGGACCTACGAGCAGTACTTC.

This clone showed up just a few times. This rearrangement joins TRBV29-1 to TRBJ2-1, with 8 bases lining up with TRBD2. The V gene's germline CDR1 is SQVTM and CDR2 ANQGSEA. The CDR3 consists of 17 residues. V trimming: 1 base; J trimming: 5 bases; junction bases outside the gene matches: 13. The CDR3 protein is CSVEGRAGGVLHNEQFF. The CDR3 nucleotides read TGCAGCGTTGAAGGGAGGGCGGGGGGCGTGTTACACAATGAGCAGTTCTTC.